This T cell receptor beta chain derives from a study of blood T cell repertoires in COVID-19 (dated by TCRdb to about 2020). Regarding the complete study: Samples covering the acute and convalescent phases of COVID-19 were provided by collaborators in the United States, Italy and Spain. The material from the prospective study consisted of cDNA or gDNA derived from T cells, B-cell-depleted T cells, or PBMCs. Where available, HLA class I and class II types were taken from metadata supplied by the sample provider and were not determined by assay-based typing. Sample metadata almost always included a de-identified subject ID, COVID-19 status, age in years and sex. The repertoires were released in a freely available public database meant as a resource for research on the immune response to SARS-CoV-2. The samples were drawn from two sources: the first 160 participants of the ongoing ImmuneRACE study, and fewer than 1,500 subjects contributed by 6 global collaborators. Subjects who had been exposed to COVID-19, were actively infected with it, or had recovered from it provided the deeply sampled blood TCRbeta repertoires that made up the dataset.

TCRbeta CDR3 regions were amplified from genomic DNA by means of the immunoSEQ Assay, a bias-controlled multiplex PCR. The authors' pipeline ran thus. Nucleated cell counts per sample were estimated from amplification of reference gene primers within the assay. To quantify the absolute abundance of each unique TCRbeta CDR3 rearrangement, sequence reads were collapsed and filtered. For each sample, productive Simpson clonality was calculated as the square root of Simpson's diversity index across productive rearrangements. TCRdb's version of the immuneACCESS table is confined to in-frame rearrangements and falls short of the full clone set. An unresolved V gene accounts for under half of the shortfall where checked; the remainder is of unknown origin. The V and J calls and clone size are taken from that table; D and trimming were inferred from the DNA. Recorded for this sample are some 270,000 clones; over 80% of them occurred a single time. In total, the top ten clones hold less than 2% of the sample.

General study outcomes and caveats: Clinical and demographic metadata were provided uncurated, with the amount varying by source and participant.

With respect to this clone: Its antigen is still unknown. No clone much larger than this one lies a single base away; base qualities are absent.

The CDR1 and CDR2 encoded by the germline V gene (reference sequence) are SEHNR and FQNEAQ. V is cut by 1 base and J by 10 bases, and the space between the germline ends is 8 bases. The CDR3 measures 13 amino acids from cysteine to phenylalanine. Of the read, only the CDR3 DNA is kept; its 39 bases are in frame from base 1. A second Seattle source provided samples from volunteer blood donors who had recovered from COVID-19. Each collaborating institution followed its own protocols to collect whole blood in K2EDTA tubes. For TCRbeta analysis, collaborator samples were shipped as frozen whole blood, as isolated PBMCs, or as DNA extracted from either sample type.

The V gene is TRBV7-9 and the J gene is TRBJ1-6, with an unclear D gene assignment. This TCR was sampled from a woman between 40 and 50 years old who had recovered from COVID-19. The sequenced sample was peripheral blood. The CDR3 region has the sequence CASSLENTSPLHF. In nucleotides, the sequence is TGTGCCAGCAGCTTAGAGAACACGTCACCCCTCCACTTT. The entire variable domain, with the stretches around the CDR3 drawn from the reference TRBV7-9 and TRBJ1-6 proteins, is DTGVSQNPRHKITKRGQNVTFRCDPISEHNRLYWYRQTLGQGPEFLTYFQNEAQLEKSRLLSDRFSAERPKGSFSTLEIQRTEQGDSAMYLCASSLENTSPLHFGNGTRLTVT.